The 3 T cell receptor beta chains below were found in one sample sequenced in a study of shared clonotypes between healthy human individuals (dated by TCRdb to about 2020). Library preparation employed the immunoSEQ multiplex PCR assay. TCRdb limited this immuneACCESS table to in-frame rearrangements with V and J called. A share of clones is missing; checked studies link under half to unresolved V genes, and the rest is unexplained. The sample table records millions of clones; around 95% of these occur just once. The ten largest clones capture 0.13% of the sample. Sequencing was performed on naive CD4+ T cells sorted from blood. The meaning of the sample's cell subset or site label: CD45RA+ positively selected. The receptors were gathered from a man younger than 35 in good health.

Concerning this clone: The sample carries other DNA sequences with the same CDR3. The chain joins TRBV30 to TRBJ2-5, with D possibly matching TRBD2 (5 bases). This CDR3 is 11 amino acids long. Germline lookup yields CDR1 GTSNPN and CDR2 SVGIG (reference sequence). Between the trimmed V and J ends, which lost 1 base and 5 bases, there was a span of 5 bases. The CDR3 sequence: CAWSAGETQYF. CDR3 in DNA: TGTGCCTGGAGTGCGGGGGAGACCCAGTACTTC.

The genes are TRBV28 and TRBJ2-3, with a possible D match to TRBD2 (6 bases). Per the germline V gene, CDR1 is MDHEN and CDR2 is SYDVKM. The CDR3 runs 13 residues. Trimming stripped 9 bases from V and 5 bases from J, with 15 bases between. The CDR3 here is CARALRGVDTQYF. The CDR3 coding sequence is TGTGCCAGAGCCCTGCGGGGCGTAGATACGCAGTATTTT. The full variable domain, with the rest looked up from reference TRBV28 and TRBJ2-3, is DVKVTQSSRYLVKRTGEKVFLECVQDMDHENMFWYRQDPGLGLRLIYFSYDVKMKEKGDIPEGYSVSREKKERFSLILESASTNQTSMYLCARALRGVDTQYFGPGTRLTVL.

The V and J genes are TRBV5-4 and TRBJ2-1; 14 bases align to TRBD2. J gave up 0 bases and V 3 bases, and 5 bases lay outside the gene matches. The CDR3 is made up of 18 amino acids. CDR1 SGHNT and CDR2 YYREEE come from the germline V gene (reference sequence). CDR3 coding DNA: TGTGCCAGCAGCTCACCGACTAGCGGGAGGGCCTCCTACAATGAGCAGTTCTTC. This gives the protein CASSSPTSGRASYNEQFF. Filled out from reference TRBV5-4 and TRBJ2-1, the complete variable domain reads ETGVTQSPTHLIKTRGQQVTLRCSSQSGHNTVSWYQQALGQGPQFIFQYYREEENGRGNFPPRFSGLQFPNYSSELNVNALELDDSALYLCASSSPTSGRASYNEQFFGPGTRLTVL.